The next 23 T cell receptor beta chains were all read from a single sample in a study of blood T cells in healthy people across ages. The use of a sample-barcoded 5' primer and a J-beta primer mix characterized a second PCR of about 7 to 12 cycles. TCRdb independently ran MiXCR on the 5' RACE reads; one entry per CDR3 protein. The sample consists of approximately 800,000 distinct CDR3 sequences, around three fifths of them appearing once. The sequenced material came from blood. The receptors derive from a man aged 35 to 55 in good health.

This clonotype turned up a few times. The junction and the germline gene differ at one end; a read error may be behind it. The rearrangement links TRBV10-3 to TRBJ2-1; D not certain. Near its end, the DNA agrees better with TRBJ2-7, so the J call may be wrong. Germline CDR1 is ENHRY and CDR2 is SYGVKD. This CDR3 is 21 amino acids long. The CDR3 protein is CASSESIWQRTTQKTYNEQYF. The DNA of the CDR3 is TGTGCCAGCAGTGAGTCTATATGGCAACGTACGACACAGAAAACCTACAATGAGCAGTACTTC.

This clonotype was counted only a few times. The chain carries TRBV6-2 or TRBV6-3 and TRBJ2-1; 7 positions agree with TRBD2. V lost 6 bases and J lost 5; bases outside the gene matches: 13. The germline gives CDR1 MNHEY, CDR2 SVGEGT. The CDR3 runs 16 residues. The CDR3 protein is CASSHAALGRNNEQFF. For the CDR3, the DNA is TGTGCCAGCAGCCATGCCGCCCTCGGGAGGAACAATGAGCAGTTCTTC.

The rearrangement uses TRBV6-1 and TRBJ1-4; D is unresolved. Germline V gene sequence: CDR1 MNHNS, CDR2 SASEGT. V lost 2 bases to trimming and J lost 1 base, with 20 bases between them. CDR3 length: 19 amino acids. The CDR3: CASSEFRKNLAGTNEKLFF. The CDR3 coding sequence is TGTGCCAGCAGTGAATTTAGGAAAAACCTTGCTGGAACTAATGAAAAACTGTTTTTT.

There are a few counts of this clonotype. The chain has TRBV28 and TRBJ1-2, with 9 bases that match TRBD1. V shed 3 bases, J shed 5 bases, and the junction held 7 bases outside the gene matches. The CDR3 covers 15 residues. CDR1 and CDR2 from the germline V gene are MDHEN and SYDVKM. CDR3 sequence reads: CASSLPTGQGYGYTF. The CDR3 nucleotides read TGTGCCAGCAGTTTGCCCACGGGACAGGGATATGGCTACACCTTC.

The chain combines TRBV14 with TRBJ2-1, with 9 bases that match TRBD2. Unmatched junction bases numbered 5, after V lost 3 bases and J lost 8 bases. The CDR3 runs to 14 residues. Germline V gene data show CDR1 as SGHDN and CDR2 as FVKESK. CDR3 protein: CASSQRRGGHEQFF. For the CDR3, the DNA is TGTGCCAGCAGCCAGAGGCGGGGGGGCCATGAGCAGTTCTTC. Based on the CDR3 plus reference TRBV14 and TRBJ2-1, the full variable domain is EAGVTQFPSHSVIEKGQTVTLRCDPISGHDNLYWYRRVMGKEIKFLLHFVKESKQDESGMPNNRFLAERTGGTYSTLKVQPAELEDSGVYFCASSQRRGGHEQFFGPGTRLTVL.

The CDR3 reads CASSLAAGYTF. CDR3 in DNA: TGTGCCAGCAGCTTAGCGGCGGGCTACACCTTC. The V call is TRBV7-2, the J call TRBJ1-2; no clear D. V lost 0 bases to trimming and J lost 8 bases, with 4 bases between them. The CDR3 runs to 11 residues. Germline V gene lookup returns CDR1 SGHTA and CDR2 FQGNSA.

This clonotype was recorded only once. This rearrangement joins TRBV12-3 or TRBV12-4 to TRBJ1-2; D might be TRBD1 (6 bases). V was pared by 5 bases and J by 6 bases, with 25 bases between. CDR3 length: 17 residues. CDR3 residues: CASSRTGRYGEADGYTF. For the CDR3, the DNA is TGTGCCAGCAGTCGAACAGGGCGGTACGGTGAGGCTGATGGCTACACCTTC.

As DNA, the CDR3 is TGTGCCAGCAGTTTCTCCGAGGGAGTTTCGGCCTACGAGCAGTACTTC. Protein product: CASSFSEGVSAYEQYF. The V call is TRBV28, the J call TRBJ2-7, with a weak D call TRBD2 (5 bases). This CDR3 has 16 residues. Deletions cut 3 bases from V and 2 bases from J, with 17 bases between. Germline-derived CDR1 and CDR2 are MDHEN and SYDVKM.

The chain carries TRBV2 and TRBJ2-5, with TRBD1 matching 7 bases. V dropped 8 bases and J dropped 1; count of bases not matched to a gene: 7. CDR1 SNHLY and CDR2 FYNNEI come from the germline V gene. This CDR3 has 14 residues. The CDR3 coding sequence is TGTGCCAGCCAGCCTGGGACAGCCCAAGAGACCCAGTACTTC. The encoded protein is CASQPGTAQETQYF.

This chain joins TRBV20-1 and TRBJ1-5; 7 nucleotides line up with TRBD1. V was clipped by 2 bases and J by 5 bases; unmatched bases: 9. The CDR3 contains 15 residues. The germline V gene encodes CDR1 DFQATT and CDR2 SNEGSKA (reference sequence). The CDR3 loop is CSARKTGRLDQPQHF. In DNA form, the CDR3 reads TGCAGTGCTAGAAAGACAGGGCGCCTAGATCAGCCCCAGCATTTT.

CDR3 sequence reads: CASSQRRAGASRTNTDTQYF. The CDR3, as DNA: TGTGCCAGCAGCCAAAGGCGGGCGGGGGCGTCCAGGACGAACACAGATACGCAGTATTTT. The gene calls are TRBV3-1 and TRBJ2-3; possibly TRBD2 for D (7 bases). Germline V gene sequence: CDR1 LGHDT, CDR2 YNNKEL (reference sequence). There are 20 residues in the CDR3. The V gene lost 2 bases and the J gene lost 2 bases, with 26 bases spanning the gap.

This chain connects TRBV5-1 to TRBJ2-3, with a possible D match to TRBD2 (6 bases). Trimming removed 0 bases from V and 2 bases from J, with 13 bases in between. CDR3 length: 16 residues. Germline CDR1 SGHRS, CDR2 YFSETQ. The CDR3: CASSLGGSGFTDTQYF. CDR3 nucleotide sequence: TGCGCCAGCAGCTTGGGGGGTAGCGGCTTCACAGATACGCAGTATTTT. The entire variable domain, with the rest obtained from reference TRBV5-1 and TRBJ2-3, is as follows: KAGVTQTPRYLIKTRGQQVTLSCSPISGHRSVSWYQQTPGQGLQFLFEYFSETQRNKGNFPGRFSGRQFSNSRSEMNVSTLELGDSALYLCASSLGGSGFTDTQYFGPGTRLTVL.

J is TRBJ2-5 and V is TRBV9; a possible D gene is TRBD2 (6 bases). V gave up 3 bases and J gave up 2 bases, with 11 bases separating them. Germline V lookup: CDR1 SGDLS, CDR2 YYNGEE. CDR3 length equals 14 residues. DNA for the CDR3: TGTGCCAGCAGCGCCGGGACTGCACAAGAGACCCAGTACTTC. Amino acid sequence: CASSAGTAQETQYF.

The chain has TRBV20-1 and TRBJ2-1; 9 bases agree with TRBD1. The V gene end was trimmed by 6 bases and the J gene end by 11 bases; junction bases not matched to a gene: 8. CDR1 and CDR2 (germline): DFQATT, SNEGSKA (reference sequence). This CDR3 spans 12 amino acids. In DNA, the CDR3 is TGCAGTGCCATACCCGGGACAGGGCAGCAGTTCTTC. As protein: CSAIPGTGQQFF.

J is TRBJ2-7 and V is TRBV3-1; tentatively, D is TRBD2 (6 bases). CDR1 LGHDT and CDR2 YNNKEL come from the germline V gene (reference sequence). V lost 1 base and J 1 base, leaving 14 bases between the germline ends. The CDR3 runs 16 residues. The DNA for the CDR3 is TGTGCCAGCAGCCAAGGGAGTGGCGGGATGTCCTACGAGCAGTACTTC. Protein: CASSQGSGGMSYEQYF.

The chain combines TRBV4-2 with TRBJ2-2, with TRBD2 identical over 12 bases. V lost 4 bases, J lost 5 bases, and 8 bases stayed unmatched. This CDR3 has 17 residues. Germline CDR1 is LGHNA and CDR2 is YNFKEQ. This chain's CDR3 is CASSPTLAGGRTGELFF. CDR3 DNA sequence: TGTGCCAGCAGCCCGACCCTAGCGGGAGGGAGGACCGGGGAGCTGTTTTTT.

The rearrangement uses TRBV25-1 and TRBJ2-4, with D uncertain. The CDR3 runs 12 residues. Germline V CDR1 and CDR2: MGHDK, SYGVNS. Trimming left V 3 bases short and J 6 bases short, with 6 bases between. CDR3 bases: TGTGCCAGCAGTGATTTCGGAAACATTCAGTACTTC. Its translation is CASSDFGNIQYF.

The chain joins TRBV10-3 to TRBJ2-1, with TRBD2 matching 8 bases. This CDR3 is built from 14 residues. CDR1 and CDR2 from the germline V gene are ENHRY and SYGVKD. V lost 10 bases to trimming and J lost 6 bases; unmatched junction nucleotides: 11. This CDR3 reads CATVSGSNVNEQFF. The CDR3 bases are TGTGCCACAGTAAGCGGGAGTAACGTCAATGAGCAGTTCTTC.

This chain links TRBV28 with TRBJ1-1; D is unresolved. Germline V gives CDR1 MDHEN, CDR2 SYDVKM. Trimming shortened V by 1 base and J by 9 bases, and 9 bases separated the two germline ends. The CDR3 loop spans 12 amino acids. The CDR3 protein is CASSLLDDQAFF. CDR3 DNA sequence: TGTGCCAGCAGTTTATTGGACGACCAAGCTTTCTTT.

This clonotype was recorded a few times. The CDR3 region is CASTIALAGQGYEQYF. In nucleotides, the CDR3 is TGTGCCAGCACTATAGCTTTGGCGGGACAGGGCTACGAGCAGTACTTC. The V call is TRBV6-6, the J call TRBJ2-7, with TRBD1 identical over 9 bases. After removal of 7 bases from V and 3 bases from J, the junction contained 13 bases not matched to a gene. The germline CDR1 and CDR2 sequences are MNHNY and SVGAGI (reference sequence). The CDR3 extends over 16 amino acids.

This rearrangement joins TRBV20-1 to TRBJ2-3, with 8 nucleotides matching TRBD2. Germline V lookup: CDR1 DFQATT, CDR2 SNEGSKA (reference sequence). The trim removed 0 bases at V and 0 bases at J, leaving 5 bases unmatched. This CDR3 region has 16 residues. The CDR3 loop reads CSARDYQRGSTDTQYF. In DNA form, the CDR3 reads TGCAGTGCTAGAGATTATCAGCGGGGGAGCACAGATACGCAGTATTTT.

The chain is built from TRBV12-3 or TRBV12-4 and TRBJ2-3; 8 nucleotides match TRBD2. This CDR3 has 16 residues. J gave up 7 bases and V 3 bases, and 12 bases lay outside the gene matches. Here the CDR3 DNA reads TGTGCCAGCAGTTTCGACCCAGGACTAGCTGGAAATACGCAGTATTTT. Translation: CASSFDPGLAGNTQYF.

This rearrangement joins TRBV20-1 to TRBJ2-7; 7 bases map to TRBD2. The CDR3 consists of 13 residues. The V gene end was trimmed by 6 bases and the J gene end by 2 bases; junction bases not matched to a gene: 7. Looked up from germline, CDR1 is DFQATT and CDR2 is SNEGSKA (reference sequence). CDR3 loop: CSARSGVPYEQYF. The CDR3 DNA is TGCAGTGCCCGAAGCGGGGTTCCCTACGAGCAGTACTTC.